This T cell receptor beta chain was captured by sequencing in a study of cytomegalovirus exposure and HLA in healthy donors. Broader study findings: Specificity of a few CMV-associated chains for CMV antigens was verified in vitro. Altogether, 160 or so TCR beta chains were recorded as cytomegalovirus-associated. According to a subsequent analysis, TCR clusters identified in the first cohort showed a tendency to co-occur across the 110 or so validation repertoires.

The V and J ends lost 4 bases and 4 bases, in that order; junction bases with no gene match: 12. CDR1 and CDR2 (germline): MNHEY, SMNVEV (reference sequence). This CDR3 spans 17 amino acids. Sequencing was performed with immunoSEQ multiplex PCR; in TCRdb, only in-frame clones are kept and a portion is missing. The sample gives 45,000 to 65,000 clones, roughly 90% of which show up once; about 3.1% is in the top ten. Separation from the approximately 660-subject first cohort characterized the roughly 110-subject validation cohort, to which the donors belonged. Details on this clone: The antigen remains undetermined.

This chain joins TRBV27 and TRBJ2-3, with TRBD2 matching 9 bases. Sequencing was done on a sample of PBMCs. The receptor was isolated from a young man in good health and CMV-seronegative. The CDR3 DNA sequence: TGTGCCAGCAGTTCCCAGGCCGGACTAGCGTCCCCAGATACGCAGTATTTT. It is translated as CASSSQAGLASPDTQYF.